This T cell receptor beta chain stems from a study of T cells expressing NK-cell markers. Germline CDR1 and CDR2: LNHDA and SQIVND (reference sequence). The CDR3 is 19 amino acids. After re-calling the 5' RACE reads, TCRdb lists one entry per CDR3 protein, DNA absent. This sample's table has 150,000 to 200,000 distinct CDR3 sequences. Study results and caveats: NKG2C+ dominant clonotypes from 5 to 7 donors made up roughly 1.0-8% of CD8+ T cells.

Of note for this clonotype: Its matching antigen is unknown.

The receptor was derived from a man aged 18 to 70 in good health. Sequences were obtained from blood T cells: a sorted CD56 or NKG2C T cell subset, CD4+ or CD8+ T cells, or bulk PBMC T cells (not recorded which). This rearrangement joins TRBV19 to TRBJ2-1; TCRdb calls TRBD1, which cannot be checked without DNA. CDR3 region: CASSIRWDGGGAQSNEQFF.